Presented here are 23 T cell receptor beta chains from one specimen sequenced in a study of cytomegalovirus exposure and HLA in healthy donors. The PCR made use of 60 Vbeta and 13 Jbeta primers. The assay was immunoSEQ multiplex PCR, and TCRdb's table has in-frame clones only and misses some. This sample's table reports 100,000 to 150,000 clones. Source material: PBMCs. The receptors shown here come from a woman in her 40s in good health and CMV-seronegative.

The rearrangement uses TRBV28 and TRBJ2-3; D perhaps matches TRBD2 (6 bases). CDR1 is MDHEN, CDR2 SYDVKM, per germline. Deletions cut 2 bases from V and 2 bases from J, with 14 bases between. The CDR3 is 16 residues long. CDR3 in DNA: TGTGCCAGCAGTTTAAATACGGCGGGGTACACAGATACGCAGTATTTT. It yields the protein CASSLNTAGYTDTQYF.

The V gene is TRBV4-2, the J gene TRBJ2-7; 11 bases match TRBD2. From germline, CDR1 is LGHNA and CDR2 YNFKEQ. CDR3 length: 15 amino acids. J lost 4 bases, V lost 5 bases, and 7 bases had no gene match. CDR3 nucleotides: TGTGCCAGCAGCTCTCATAGCGGGGGGGCGTACGAGCAGTACTTC. Its protein product is CASSSHSGGAYEQYF.

The chain is built from TRBV14 and TRBJ1-2; no definite D call. V gave up 4 bases and J gave up 2 bases, with 5 bases separating them. The CDR3 spans 12 residues. Germline CDR1 SGHDN, CDR2 FVKESK. The CDR3 spells CASSPQNYGYTF. In DNA form, the CDR3 reads TGTGCCAGCAGCCCTCAGAACTATGGCTACACCTTC.

This chain uses TRBV21-1 with TRBJ2-7; the DNA was not compared with TRBD2, the D call given in the table. TRBV21-1 counts as a pseudogene. The CDR3 totals 13 residues. The CDR3 is CASSKGVAYEQYF. In DNA, the CDR3 is TGTGCCAGCAGCAAAGGAGTAGCGTACGAGCAGTACTTC.

V is TRBV7-2 and J is TRBJ2-3; 9 nucleotides line up with TRBD2. Looked up from germline, CDR1 is SGHTA and CDR2 is FQGNSA. CDR3 length: 16 residues. V was clipped by 4 bases and J by 0 bases; unmatched bases: 5. CDR3 protein: CASSSQRGASTDTQYF. Here the CDR3 DNA reads TGTGCCAGCAGCTCGCAGCGGGGGGCCAGCACAGATACGCAGTATTTT.

The genes are TRBV7-2 and TRBJ1-6, with D perhaps matching TRBD1 (6 bases). V was clipped by 5 bases and J by 9 bases, with 14 bases between them. Germline values: CDR1 SGHTA, CDR2 FQGNSA. CDR3 length equals 14 residues. The CDR3 nucleotides read TGTGCCAGCAGCCTCCGGGACATTGGTTCACCCCTCCACTTT. It specifies CASSLRDIGSPLHF.

V gene TRBV29-1 combines with J gene TRBJ2-2; D is perhaps TRBD1 (6 bases). Germline lookup yields CDR1 SQVTM and CDR2 ANQGSEA. The CDR3 is 14 amino acids. Deletions cut 0 bases from V and 6 bases from J, with 11 bases between. The CDR3 spells CSVEEKGVAGELFF. The CDR3 bases are TGCAGCGTTGAAGAAAAGGGGGTGGCCGGGGAGCTGTTTTTT.

The chain carries TRBV6-1 and TRBJ1-1; TRBD1 is a possible D gene (5 bases). Germline values: CDR1 MNHNS, CDR2 SASEGT. Trimming took off 6 bases at V and 0 bases at J, with 11 bases between the two ends. The CDR3 runs 14 residues. In nucleotides, the CDR3 is TGTGCCAGCAGGACGGGACTCCTGAACACTGAAGCTTTCTTT. As protein: CASRTGLLNTEAFF.

The gene calls are TRBV6-4 and TRBJ1-5; TRBD1 aligns across 8 bases. The CDR3 sequence is 15 residues long. Germline-derived CDR1 and CDR2 are MRHNA and SNTAGT. V was pared by 3 bases and J by 5 bases, with 6 bases of the junction left unmatched. As DNA, the CDR3 is TGTGCCAGCAGTGAGGCAGGGGGCGAGGATCAGCCCCAGCATTTT. This codes for CASSEAGGEDQPQHF.

The chain combines TRBV7-9 with TRBJ1-2, with D hard to call. The CDR3 covers 17 residues. Germline V gene sequence: CDR1 SEHNR, CDR2 FQNEAQ (reference sequence). Trimming removed 5 bases from V and 0 bases from J, with 19 bases in between. This chain's CDR3 is CASSGPGSAVTNYGYTF. The CDR3 DNA reads as TGTGCCAGCAGCGGCCCGGGGTCAGCTGTAACTAACTATGGCTACACCTTC.

Concerning this clone: One end of the junction varies from germline; a read error may be responsible. The same CDR3 is also encoded by other DNA sequences in this sample. The chain is built from TRBV7-2 and TRBJ1-1; D possibly corresponds to TRBD1 (6 bases). The CDR3 sequence is 14 residues long. Germline CDR1 and CDR2: SGHTA and FQGNSA. The CDR3 protein is CASSFRGLNTEAFF. The CDR3 DNA sequence: TGTGCCAGCAGCTTCAGGGGCTTGAACACTGAGGCTTTCTTT.

The chain carries TRBV29-1 and TRBJ2-7; maybe TRBD1 (5 bases). There are 16 residues in the CDR3. V lost 2 bases and J lost 5, with 22 bases in between. CDR1 and CDR2 from the germline V gene are SQVTM and ANQGSEA. This CDR3 reads CSVEYVQGPSQDEQYF. CDR3 DNA: TGCAGCGTTGAATACGTCCAGGGTCCATCACAAGACGAGCAGTACTTC.

The J gene is TRBJ1-1, the V gene TRBV28, with TRBD1 identical over 12 bases. Trimming removed 2 bases from V and 10 bases from J; junction bases left unmatched: 5. This CDR3 spans 14 amino acids. Per germline, CDR1 MDHEN and CDR2 SYDVKM. The CDR3 spells CASSLPGTGGGAFF. CDR3 coding DNA: TGTGCCAGCAGTTTACCTGGGACAGGGGGCGGAGCTTTCTTT.

V and J are TRBV27 and TRBJ1-2; D not resolved. Germline values: CDR1 MNHEY, CDR2 SMNVEV (reference sequence). V shed 6 bases and J shed 9 bases, with 17 bases lying between them. The CDR3 runs to 13 residues. CDR3: CASSASDIRRYTF. CDR3 DNA sequence: TGTGCCAGCAGCGCCTCTGACATAAGACGCTACACCTTC.

The V call is TRBV5-6, the J call TRBJ2-3; tentative D call: TRBD2 (6 bases). Germline loops: CDR1 SGHDT, CDR2 YYEEEE. V was pared by 4 bases and J by 9 bases, with 15 bases between. The CDR3 consists of 13 residues. This CDR3 is CASSRGGERTQYF. CDR3 DNA: TGTGCCAGCAGCCGGGGCGGGGAACGGACGCAGTATTTT.

This rearrangement joins TRBV9 to TRBJ1-2; 12 nucleotides align to TRBD1. The junction had 9 bases not matched to a gene; V was cut back by 4 bases and J by 8 bases. Germline CDR1 reads SGDLS; CDR2 reads YYNGEE. CDR3 size: 15 residues. DNA for the CDR3: TGTGCCAGCAGCCTCCGGGACAGGGGGCTGGGGGGCTACACCTTC. Translating gives CASSLRDRGLGGYTF.

The rearrangement links TRBV6-6 to TRBJ1-1; possible D gene TRBD1, 5 bases. Germline values: CDR1 MNHNY, CDR2 SVGAGI (reference sequence). The V end lost 6 bases, the J end lost 8 bases, and 13 bases lay between the germline ends. CDR3 length: 12 amino acids. The CDR3 DNA reads as TGTGCCAGCAGGACGGGGGGTCGGGAAGCTTTCTTT. Translating gives CASRTGGREAFF.

The chain carries TRBV4-2 and TRBJ2-1; 8 bases are shared with TRBD2. CDR3 size: 17 residues. Per the germline V gene, CDR1 is LGHNA and CDR2 is YNFKEQ. Trimming at V came to 1 base and at J to 6 bases, leaving 11 bases not matched to a gene. The CDR3 DNA reads as TGTGCCAGCAGCCAAGTCAATCGCCGGGCGGGGGGCAATGAGCAGTTCTTC. Residues: CASSQVNRRAGGNEQFF.

The rearrangement links TRBV10-3 to TRBJ2-3, with D maybe TRBD2 (6 bases). Germline V CDR1 and CDR2: ENHRY, SYGVKD. This CDR3 has 13 amino acids. V lost 8 bases to trimming and J lost 0 bases, with 9 bases between them. CDR3 sequence reads: CAIEAGSTDTQYF. The CDR3 DNA reads TGTGCCATCGAGGCGGGAAGCACAGATACGCAGTATTTT.

The V gene is TRBV4-2, the J gene TRBJ1-1; 8 nucleotides match TRBD1. CDR1 and CDR2 from the germline V gene are LGHNA and YNFKEQ. This CDR3 contains 14 residues. V trimming: 4 bases; J trimming: 3 bases; junction bases outside the gene matches: 4. The CDR3 here is CASSPDRVDTEAFF. As DNA, the CDR3 is TGTGCCAGCAGCCCGGACAGGGTTGACACTGAAGCTTTCTTT.

The rearrangement links TRBV29-1 to TRBJ2-7, with a possible D match to TRBD2 (5 bases). The CDR3 loop spans 13 amino acids. Trimming took off 3 bases at V and 6 bases at J, with 15 bases between the two ends. The germline V gene has CDR1 SQVTM and CDR2 ANQGSEA. The CDR3 spells CSVDEAGNSEQYF. Here the CDR3 DNA reads TGCAGCGTTGACGAGGCCGGGAATTCCGAGCAGTACTTC.

This rearrangement joins TRBV4-1 to TRBJ1-5, with D unclear. The CDR3 consists of 15 residues. CDR1 MGHRA and CDR2 YSYEKL come from the germline V gene. Trimming removed 1 base from V and 3 bases from J, with 10 bases in between. The CDR3 nucleotides are TGCGCCAGCAGCCAAGGTGCAGGACTCAATCAGCCCCAGCATTTT. Its protein product is CASSQGAGLNQPQHF.

The chain combines TRBV7-3 with TRBJ2-3; 12 nucleotides line up with TRBD2. The CDR3 totals 16 residues. Germline lookup yields CDR1 SGHTA and CDR2 FQGTGA. Trimming took 5 bases from V and 6 from J; bases not matched to a gene: 9. CDR3 nucleotide sequence: TGTGCCAGCAGCCCTCGGACTAGCGGGGCTCGGGATACGCAGTATTTT. Its protein is CASSPRTSGARDTQYF.